The present T cell receptor beta chain was sequenced within a study of blood T cell repertoires in COVID-19. Looking at the study overall: Nucleic acid was either cDNA or gDNA, and it came from T cells, B-cell-depleted T cells, or PBMCs.

Trimming pared 3 bases from V and 0 bases from J, leaving 15 bases between. This CDR3 is built from 16 residues. Germline loops: CDR1 MDHEN, CDR2 SYDVKM. Assay: immunoSEQ multiplex PCR; the TCRdb copy retains only in-frame clones and omits some. The sample carries under 300,000 clones, about 86% recorded once. Sequenced input: PBMCs or T cells enriched from blood (not recorded which). The chain recombines TRBV28 with TRBJ2-7; D is ambiguous. The source of this sequence is a woman in her forties with acute COVID-19. CDR3 residues: CASSFPSAQSSYEQYF. In nucleotides, the CDR3 is TGTGCCAGCAGTTTCCCGAGCGCTCAGAGCTCCTACGAGCAGTACTTC.